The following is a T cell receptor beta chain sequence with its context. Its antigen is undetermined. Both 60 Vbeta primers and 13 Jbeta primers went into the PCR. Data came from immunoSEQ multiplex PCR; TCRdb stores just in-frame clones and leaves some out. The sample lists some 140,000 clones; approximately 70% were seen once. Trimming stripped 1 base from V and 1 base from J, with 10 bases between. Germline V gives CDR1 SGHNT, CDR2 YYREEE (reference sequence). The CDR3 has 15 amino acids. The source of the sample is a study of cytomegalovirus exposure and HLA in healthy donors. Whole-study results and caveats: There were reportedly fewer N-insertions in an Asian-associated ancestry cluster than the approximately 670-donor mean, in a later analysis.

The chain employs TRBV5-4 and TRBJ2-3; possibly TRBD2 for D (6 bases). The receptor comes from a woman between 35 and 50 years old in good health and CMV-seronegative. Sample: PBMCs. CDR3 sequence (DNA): TGTGCCAGCAGCTTGCCGGGGGTGGGCACAGATACGCAGTATTTT. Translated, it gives CASSLPGVGTDTQYF.